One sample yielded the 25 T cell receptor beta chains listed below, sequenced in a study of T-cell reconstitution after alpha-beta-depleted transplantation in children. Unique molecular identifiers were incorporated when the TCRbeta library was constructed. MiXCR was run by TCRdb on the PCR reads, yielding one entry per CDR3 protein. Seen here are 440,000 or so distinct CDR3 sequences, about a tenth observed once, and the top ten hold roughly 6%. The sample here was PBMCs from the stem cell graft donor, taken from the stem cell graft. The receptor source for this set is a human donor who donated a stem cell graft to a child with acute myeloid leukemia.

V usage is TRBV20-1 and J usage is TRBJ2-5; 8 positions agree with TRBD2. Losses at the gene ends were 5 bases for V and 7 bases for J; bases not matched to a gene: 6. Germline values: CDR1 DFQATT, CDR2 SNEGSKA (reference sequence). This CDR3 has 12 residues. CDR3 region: CSASGLARTQYF. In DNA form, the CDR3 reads TGCAGTGCTTCCGGACTAGCACGGACCCAGTACTTC.

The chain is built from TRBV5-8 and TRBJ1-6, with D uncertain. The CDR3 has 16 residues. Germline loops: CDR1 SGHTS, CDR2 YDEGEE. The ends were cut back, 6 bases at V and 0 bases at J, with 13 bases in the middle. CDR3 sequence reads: CASTRDPSSYNSPLHF. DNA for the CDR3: TGTGCCAGCACCAGAGACCCGAGCTCCTATAATTCACCCCTCCACTTT.

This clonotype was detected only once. The CDR3 DNA is TGTGCCAGCAGCTCGCAGGAGAATCAGCCCCAGCATTTT. This sequence encodes CASSSQENQPQHF. The rearrangement uses TRBV7-2 and TRBJ1-5; D unclear. This CDR3 has 13 amino acids. The V end was cut by 4 bases, the J end by 4 bases, with 8 bases between. Germline V gene sequence: CDR1 SGHTA, CDR2 FQGNSA.

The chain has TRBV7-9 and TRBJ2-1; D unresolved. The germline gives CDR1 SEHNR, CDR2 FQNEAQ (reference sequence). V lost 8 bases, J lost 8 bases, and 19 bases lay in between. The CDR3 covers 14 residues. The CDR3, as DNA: TGTGCCAGCGTCCGCAGGACCCCCTTCGATGAGCAGTTCTTC. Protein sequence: CASVRRTPFDEQFF.

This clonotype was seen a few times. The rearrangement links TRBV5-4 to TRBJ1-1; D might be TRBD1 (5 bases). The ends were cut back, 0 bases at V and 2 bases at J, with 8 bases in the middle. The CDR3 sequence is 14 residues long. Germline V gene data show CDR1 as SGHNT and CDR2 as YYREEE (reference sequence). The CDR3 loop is CASSLVGQNTEAFF. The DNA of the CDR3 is TGTGCCAGCAGCTTGGTCGGACAAAACACTGAAGCTTTCTTT.

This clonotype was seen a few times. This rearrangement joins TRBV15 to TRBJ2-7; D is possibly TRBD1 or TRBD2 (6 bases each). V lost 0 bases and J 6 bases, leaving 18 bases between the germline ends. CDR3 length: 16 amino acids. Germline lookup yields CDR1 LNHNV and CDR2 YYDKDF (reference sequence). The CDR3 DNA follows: TGTGCCACCAGCAGAGATCTTCGGGATAAGGGGGGCGAGCAGTACTTC. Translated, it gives CATSRDLRDKGGEQYF.

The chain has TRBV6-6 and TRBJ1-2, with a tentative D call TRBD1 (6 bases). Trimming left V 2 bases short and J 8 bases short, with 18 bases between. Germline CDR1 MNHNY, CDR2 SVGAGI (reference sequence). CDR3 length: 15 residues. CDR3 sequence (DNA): TGTGCCAGCAGTTACGGGACAAAAGGGACGGGCGGCTACACCTTC. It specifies CASSYGTKGTGGYTF.

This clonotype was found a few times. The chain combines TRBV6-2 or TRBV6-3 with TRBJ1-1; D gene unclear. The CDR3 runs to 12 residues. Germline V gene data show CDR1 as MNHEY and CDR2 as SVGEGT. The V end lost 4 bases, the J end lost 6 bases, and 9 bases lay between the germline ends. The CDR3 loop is CASSWSGAEAFF. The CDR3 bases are TGTGCCAGCAGTTGGTCGGGAGCTGAAGCTTTCTTT.

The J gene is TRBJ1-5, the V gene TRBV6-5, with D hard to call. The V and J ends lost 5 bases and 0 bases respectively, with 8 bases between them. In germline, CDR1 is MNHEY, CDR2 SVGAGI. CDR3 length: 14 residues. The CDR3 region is CASSLAISNQPQHF. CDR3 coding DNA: TGTGCCAGCAGTCTCGCAATTAGCAATCAGCCCCAGCATTTT.

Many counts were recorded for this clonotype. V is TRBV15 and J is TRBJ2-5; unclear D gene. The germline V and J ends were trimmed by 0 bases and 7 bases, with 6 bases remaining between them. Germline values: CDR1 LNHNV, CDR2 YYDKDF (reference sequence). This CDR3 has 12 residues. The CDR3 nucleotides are TGTGCCACCAGCAGAGATAGTGGGACCCAGTACTTC. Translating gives CATSRDSGTQYF. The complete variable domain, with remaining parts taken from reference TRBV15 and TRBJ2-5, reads DAMVIQNPRYQVTQFGKPVTLSCSQTLNHNVMYWYQQKSSQAPKLLFHYYDKDFNNEADTPDNFQSRRPNTSFCFLDIRSPGLGDTAMYLCATSRDSGTQYFGPGTRLLVL.

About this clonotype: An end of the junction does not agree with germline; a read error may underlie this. The CDR3 loop reads CSVEDWGQPLAKNSQYF. The CDR3, as DNA: TGCAGCGTTGAAGATTGGGGGCAACCCTTGGCCAAAAACAGTCAGTACTTC. The chain uses TRBV29-1 and TRBJ2-4; perhaps TRBD1 as D (6 bases). This CDR3 spans 17 amino acids. CDR1 is SQVTM, CDR2 ANQGSEA, per germline.

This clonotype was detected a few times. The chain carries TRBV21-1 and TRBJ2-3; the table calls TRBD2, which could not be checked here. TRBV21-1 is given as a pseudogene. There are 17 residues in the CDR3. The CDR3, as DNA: TGTGCCAGCAGCAAAGAGGATAGCGGGAGGGGCAGGGATACGCAGTATTTT. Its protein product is CASSKEDSGRGRDTQYF.

CDR3 sequence: CSLAGIVDNEQFF. The CDR3 nucleotides read TGCAGCTTAGCAGGGATCGTTGACAATGAGCAGTTCTTC. The chain uses TRBV29-1 and TRBJ2-1; tentative D call: TRBD1 (5 bases). This CDR3 contains 13 residues. V lost 8 bases and J lost 5, with 16 bases in between. CDR1 and CDR2 (germline): SQVTM, ANQGSEA.

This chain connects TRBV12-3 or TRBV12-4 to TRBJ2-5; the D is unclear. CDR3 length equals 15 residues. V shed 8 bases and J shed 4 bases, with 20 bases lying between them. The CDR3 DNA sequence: TGTGCCAGCCGTTCCTTTGGTATTTTGGGAGAGACCCAGTACTTC. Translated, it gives CASRSFGILGETQYF.

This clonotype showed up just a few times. In DNA, the CDR3 is TGTGCCAGCAGCTTCTCCCCGCGACCTAGCAATCAGCCCCAGCATTTT. It yields the protein CASSFSPRPSNQPQHF. This chain joins TRBV5-5 and TRBJ1-5; D is unresolved. The CDR3 extends over 16 amino acids. Germline CDR1 is SGHKS and CDR2 is YYEKEE (reference sequence). Deletions cut 2 bases from V and 0 bases from J, with 12 bases between.

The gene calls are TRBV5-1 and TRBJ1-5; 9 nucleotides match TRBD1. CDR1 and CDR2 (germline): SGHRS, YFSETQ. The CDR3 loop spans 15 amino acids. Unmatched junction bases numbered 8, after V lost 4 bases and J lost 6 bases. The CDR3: CASSPQGAGGQPQHF. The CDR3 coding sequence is TGCGCCAGCAGCCCACAGGGGGCGGGTGGTCAGCCCCAGCATTTT. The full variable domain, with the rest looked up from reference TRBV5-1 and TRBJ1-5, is KAGVTQTPRYLIKTRGQQVTLSCSPISGHRSVSWYQQTPGQGLQFLFEYFSETQRNKGNFPGRFSGRQFSNSRSEMNVSTLELGDSALYLCASSPQGAGGQPQHFGDGTRLSIL.

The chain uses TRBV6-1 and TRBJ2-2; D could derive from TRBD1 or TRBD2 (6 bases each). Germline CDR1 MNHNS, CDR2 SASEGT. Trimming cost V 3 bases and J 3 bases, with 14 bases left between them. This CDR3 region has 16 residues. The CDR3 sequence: CASSEEQGGDTGELFF. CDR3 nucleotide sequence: TGTGCCAGCAGTGAGGAACAGGGAGGAGACACCGGGGAGCTGTTTTTT.

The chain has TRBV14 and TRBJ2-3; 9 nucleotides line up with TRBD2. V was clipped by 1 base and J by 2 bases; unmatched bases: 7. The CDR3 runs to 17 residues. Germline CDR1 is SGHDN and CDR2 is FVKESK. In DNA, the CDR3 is TGTGCCAGCAGCCAAGTAGGAGCGGGAGGATACACAGATACGCAGTATTTT. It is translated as CASSQVGAGGYTDTQYF.

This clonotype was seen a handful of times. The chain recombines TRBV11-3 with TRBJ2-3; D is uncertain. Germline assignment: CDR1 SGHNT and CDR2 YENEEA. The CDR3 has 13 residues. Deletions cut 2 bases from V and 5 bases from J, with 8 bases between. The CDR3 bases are TGTGCCAGCAGCTTAAAACCGCTAGATACGCAGTATTTT. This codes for CASSLKPLDTQYF.

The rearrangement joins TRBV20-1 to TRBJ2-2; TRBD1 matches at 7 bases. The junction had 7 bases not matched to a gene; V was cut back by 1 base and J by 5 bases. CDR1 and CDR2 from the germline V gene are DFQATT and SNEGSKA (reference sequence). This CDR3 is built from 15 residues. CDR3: CSARATPTGTGELFF. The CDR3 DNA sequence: TGCAGTGCTAGAGCCACCCCGACAGGGACCGGGGAGCTGTTTTTT.

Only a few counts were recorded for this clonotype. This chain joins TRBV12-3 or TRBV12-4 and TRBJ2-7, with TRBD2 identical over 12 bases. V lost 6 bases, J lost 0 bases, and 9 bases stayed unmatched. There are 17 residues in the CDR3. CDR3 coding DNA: TGTGCCAGCAGCCCACCTAGCGGGAGGGTTAGCTCCTACGAGCAGTACTTC. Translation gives CASSPPSGRVSSYEQYF.

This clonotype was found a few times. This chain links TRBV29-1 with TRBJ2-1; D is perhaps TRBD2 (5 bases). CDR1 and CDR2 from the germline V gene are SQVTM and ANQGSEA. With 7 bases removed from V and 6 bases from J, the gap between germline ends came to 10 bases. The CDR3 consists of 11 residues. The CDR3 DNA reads TGCAGCGGGGAAGGGAGCAATGAGCAGTTCTTC. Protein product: CSGEGSNEQFF.

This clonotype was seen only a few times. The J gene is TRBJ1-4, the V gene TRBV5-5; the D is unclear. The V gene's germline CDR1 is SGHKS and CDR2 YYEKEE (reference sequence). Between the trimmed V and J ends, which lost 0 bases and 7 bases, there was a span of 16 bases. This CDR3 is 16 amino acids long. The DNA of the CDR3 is TGTGCCAGCAGCTTGGATCCCCGGGGTAGTAGTGAAAAACTGTTTTTT. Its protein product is CASSLDPRGSSEKLFF. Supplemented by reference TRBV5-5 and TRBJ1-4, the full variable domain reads DAGVTQSPTHLIKTRGQQVTLRCSPISGHKSVSWYQQVLGQGPQFIFQYYEKEERGRGNFPDRFSARQFPNYSSELNVNALLLGDSALYLCASSLDPRGSSEKLFFGSGTQLSVL.

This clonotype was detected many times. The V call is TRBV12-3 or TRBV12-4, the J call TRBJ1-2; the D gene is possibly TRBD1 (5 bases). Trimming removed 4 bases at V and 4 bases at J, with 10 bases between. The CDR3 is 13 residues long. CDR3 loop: CASSSGLGYGYTF. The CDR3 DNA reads TGTGCCAGCAGTTCAGGGTTGGGCTATGGCTACACCTTC.

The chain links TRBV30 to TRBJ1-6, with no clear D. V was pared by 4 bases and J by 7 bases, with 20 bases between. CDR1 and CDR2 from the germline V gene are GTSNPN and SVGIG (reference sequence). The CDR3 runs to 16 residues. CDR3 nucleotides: TGTGCCTGGAACCCGGCCCAAGGACTGCTGAATTCACCCCTCCACTTT. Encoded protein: CAWNPAQGLLNSPLHF.